Below are 24 T cell receptor beta chains sequenced from a single sample in a study of T cells in Graves' hyperthyroidism and ophthalmopathy (dated by TCRdb to between 2018 and 2021). Library preparation used multiplex PCR. This sample was sequenced with an Illumina HiSeq 2000. TCR beta CDR3 regions were amplified from RNA transcripts. The first round of RT-PCR for the TCR CDR3 was performed with the HTBI primer set and the Qiagen OneStep RT-PCR kit. TCRdb handled the public reads itself, with Q25 trimming in fastp and clone calling in MiXCR, and kept productive beta chains. Rows are combined by CDR3 protein, so each entry shows the most common genes and DNA. This sample holds some 650,000 distinct CDR3 sequences; approximately 15% were observed only once. Clones ranked in the top ten supply 3% to 4% of the sample. The sequenced sample was blood. Receptors originate from a woman aged 40 to 50 with Graves' ophthalmopathy.

Ten or more counts support this clonotype. The gene calls are TRBV6-1 and TRBJ1-5, with a possible D match to TRBD1 (6 bases). V dropped 0 bases and J dropped 7 bases, with 22 bases sitting between them. The CDR3 extends over 18 amino acids. The germline CDR1 and CDR2 sequences are MNHNS and SASEGT. The CDR3 DNA is TGTGCCAGCAGTGAAGCGCTTCTTGACGGGGGGCGGAGGCAGCCCCAGCATTTT. This codes for CASSEALLDGGRRQPQHF.

Details on this clonotype: No conserved phenylalanine or tryptophan ends this CDR3, so it is likely a read error. The chain couples TRBV11-3 to TRBJ2-3; weak D call: TRBD2 (7 bases). Germline CDR1 is SGHNT and CDR2 is YENEEA. Trimming left V 1 base short and J 1 base short, with 9 bases between. The CDR3 loop spans 15 amino acids. The CDR3 DNA follows: TGTGCCAGCAGCTTAGCGGGGGGCCGCACAGATACGCAGTATCTT. Translating it yields CASSLAGGRTDTQYL.

The chain has TRBV20-1 and TRBJ2-7; TRBD2 matches 7 bases. The CDR3 totals 15 residues. The V gene end was trimmed by 2 bases and the J gene end by 7 bases; junction bases not matched to a gene: 14. Germline V gives CDR1 DFQATT, CDR2 SNEGSKA (reference sequence). For the CDR3, the DNA is TGCAGTGCTAGACCCCCCGGGTGGCGGGAGTATGAGCAGTACTTC. It specifies CSARPPGWREYEQYF.

This clonotype has a count of ten or more. This chain joins TRBV5-1 and TRBJ2-3; D remains unclear. The V gene's germline CDR1 is SGHRS and CDR2 YFSETQ. Trimming took 4 bases from V and 0 from J, leaving 12 bases between them. The CDR3 is 15 residues long. The CDR3 sequence: CASSPLVTSTDTQYF. CDR3 sequence (DNA): TGCGCCAGCAGCCCCCTAGTAACTAGCACAGATACGCAGTATTTT.

The chain recombines TRBV6-1 with TRBJ2-5; TRBD1 or TRBD2 may be the D gene (6 bases each). This CDR3 comprises 15 residues. Looked up from germline, CDR1 is MNHNS and CDR2 is SASEGT. The V and J ends lost 2 bases and 2 bases respectively, with 12 bases between them. DNA for the CDR3: TGTGCCAGCAGTGAATTGAGGGGGAGGCAAGAGACCCAGTACTTC. Its protein is CASSELRGRQETQYF.

This clonotype was counted at least ten times. The chain is built from TRBV20-1 and TRBJ2-2; 9 positions match TRBD1. J was trimmed by 1 base and V by 5 bases; bases with no gene match: 11. Germline-derived CDR1 and CDR2 are DFQATT and SNEGSKA (reference sequence). This CDR3 comprises 17 residues. The CDR3 DNA reads as TGCAGTGCTCGCTCCCACCCGGGACAGGGGAACACCGGGGAGCTGTTTTTT. Translated, it gives CSARSHPGQGNTGELFF.

The V call is TRBV18, the J call TRBJ2-7; 7 bases agree with TRBD2. The J segment lost 3 bases and the V segment lost 2 bases, leaving 7 bases of the junction unmatched. Germline V gene lookup returns CDR1 KGHSH and CDR2 LQKENI. The CDR3 has 15 amino acids. CDR3 protein: CASSPGGSGFYEQYF. As DNA, the CDR3 is TGTGCCAGCTCACCAGGCGGGAGCGGTTTCTACGAGCAGTACTTC.

This clonotype showed up many times. The gene calls are TRBV7-2 and TRBJ2-1; TRBD1 matches at 9 bases. After removal of 5 bases from V and 7 bases from J, the junction contained 6 bases not matched to a gene. Germline V gives CDR1 SGHTA, CDR2 FQGNSA. The CDR3 spans 14 residues. The CDR3 coding sequence is TGTGCCAGCAGCCAGGACAGGGGTTGGAATGAGCAGTTCTTC. It encodes CASSQDRGWNEQFF.

This clonotype has only a few counts. V and J are TRBV4-1 and TRBJ1-4; 7 nucleotides agree with TRBD1. Per the germline V gene, CDR1 is MGHRA and CDR2 is YSYEKL. The CDR3 has 16 amino acids. With V trimmed by 1 base and J by 6 bases, 8 bases remained unmatched. CDR3 amino acids: CASSQGRDREYEKLFF. For the CDR3, the DNA is TGCGCCAGCAGCCAAGGCCGGGACAGAGAATATGAAAAACTGTTTTTT.

This clonotype showed up many times. This chain uses TRBV30 with TRBJ2-5, with D perhaps matching TRBD2 (6 bases). The germline gives CDR1 GTSNPN, CDR2 SVGIG (reference sequence). V gave up 0 bases and J gave up 5 bases, with 13 bases separating them. This CDR3 has 14 residues. Written as DNA, the CDR3 is TGTGCCTGGAGTGTGTACGTGACTAGGGAGACCCAGTACTTC. Encoded protein: CAWSVYVTRETQYF.

This clonotype was picked up a small number of times. The chain has TRBV20-1 and TRBJ2-5, with D tentatively TRBD1 (6 bases). CDR3 length equals 19 residues. The germline V and J ends were trimmed by 2 bases and 0 bases, with 25 bases remaining between them. From germline, CDR1 is DFQATT and CDR2 SNEGSKA (reference sequence). The CDR3 is CSARTTTADSAVYQETQYF. CDR3 nucleotides: TGCAGTGCTAGAACCACTACCGCGGACAGTGCCGTGTACCAAGAGACCCAGTACTTC.

This clonotype appeared many times. V is TRBV12-3 or TRBV12-4 and J is TRBJ1-1; 8 bases align to TRBD1. The CDR3 spans 15 residues. J was trimmed by 0 bases and V by 4 bases; bases with no gene match: 4. The CDR3 sequence: CASSSPTGVNTEAFF. CDR3 coding DNA: TGTGCCAGCAGTTCTCCGACAGGGGTGAACACTGAAGCTTTCTTT.

This clonotype turned up a few times. This chain uses TRBV3-1 with TRBJ1-6, with 7 positions matching TRBD1. There are 15 residues in the CDR3. Per germline, CDR1 LGHDT and CDR2 YNNKEL (reference sequence). Trimming removed 3 bases from V and 8 bases from J; junction bases left unmatched: 7. For the CDR3, the DNA is TGTGCCAGCAGCCAGATGACAGGGAATGATTCACCCCTCCACTTT. As protein: CASSQMTGNDSPLHF.

This clonotype was observed a handful of times. This chain joins TRBV29-1 and TRBJ1-1; D gene uncertain. Germline CDR1 reads SQVTM; CDR2 reads ANQGSEA. The CDR3 is made up of 13 amino acids. V lost 4 bases and J lost 0, with 9 bases in between. In DNA form, the CDR3 reads TGCAGCGTTGCACAGCTTCTGAACACTGAAGCTTTCTTT. Protein product: CSVAQLLNTEAFF.

This clonotype was recorded at least ten times. This chain joins TRBV3-1 and TRBJ2-1; D perhaps matches TRBD2 (5 bases). The germline V gene encodes CDR1 LGHDT and CDR2 YNNKEL (reference sequence). Trimming cost V 5 bases and J 10 bases, with 18 bases left between them. The CDR3 covers 14 residues. CDR3 nucleotide sequence: TGTGCCAGCAGCTCCTATCCCCTAGGCGGGGAGCAGTTCTTC. Translating gives CASSSYPLGGEQFF.

This clonotype was recorded many times. V usage is TRBV2 and J usage is TRBJ1-5; no clear D. The CDR3 sequence is 14 residues long. CDR1 and CDR2 from the germline V gene are SNHLY and FYNNEI. V gave up 6 bases and J gave up 4 bases, with 13 bases separating them. The CDR3 protein is CASSQMQANQPQHF. Written as DNA, the CDR3 is TGTGCCAGCAGCCAAATGCAGGCGAATCAGCCCCAGCATTTT.

This clonotype was seen repeatedly, ten times or more. The gene calls are TRBV18 and TRBJ2-1; possibly TRBD1 for D (5 bases). The V gene lost 3 bases and the J gene lost 8 bases, with 11 bases spanning the gap. The CDR3 extends over 13 amino acids. The germline V gene encodes CDR1 KGHSH and CDR2 LQKENI. CDR3 in amino acids: CASSPGRGYEQFF. The CDR3 bases are TGTGCCAGCTCACCGGGTAGGGGCTATGAGCAGTTCTTC. Together with reference TRBV18 and TRBJ2-1, the CDR3 gives the full variable domain: NAGVMQNPRHLVRRRGQEARLRCSPMKGHSHVYWYRQLPEEGLKFMVYLQKENIIDESGMPKERFSAEFPKEGPSILRIQQVVRGDSAAYFCASSPGRGYEQFFGPGTRLTVL.

At least ten counts were recorded for this clonotype. The V gene is TRBV2, the J gene TRBJ2-7; D remains unclear. Trimming removed 7 bases at V and 0 bases at J, with 13 bases between. This CDR3 has 14 amino acids. CDR1 is SNHLY and CDR2 is FYNNEI in the germline V gene. This chain's CDR3 is CASIRKTSSYEQYF. The CDR3 nucleotides read TGTGCCAGCATAAGGAAAACTTCCTCCTACGAGCAGTACTTC.

This clonotype was seen only a few times. The chain couples TRBV9 to TRBJ2-3, with no clear D. Trimming took 3 bases from V and 0 from J, leaving 11 bases between them. Germline lookup yields CDR1 SGDLS and CDR2 YYNGEE. The CDR3 consists of 15 residues. This CDR3 is CASSGPPPSTDTQYF. CDR3 sequence (DNA): TGTGCCAGCAGCGGTCCTCCCCCTAGCACAGATACGCAGTATTTT.

This clonotype turned up a few times. This chain connects TRBV19 to TRBJ2-1; 10 bases map to TRBD2. The CDR3 extends over 17 amino acids. The trim removed 3 bases at V and 1 base at J, leaving 6 bases unmatched. Germline V CDR1 and CDR2: LNHDA, SQIVND (reference sequence). The CDR3 DNA follows: TGTGCCAGTAGTATGGCTAGCGGGGGAGGGTCCTACAATGAGCAGTTCTTC. Translating gives CASSMASGGGSYNEQFF.

This clonotype was recorded many times. The J gene is TRBJ1-5, the V gene TRBV3-1, with 8 bases that match TRBD1. V gave up 4 bases and J gave up 6 bases; unmatched junction bases: 8. The CDR3 covers 15 residues. Germline values: CDR1 LGHDT, CDR2 YNNKEL (reference sequence). The CDR3 coding sequence is TGTGCCAGCAGCCTCCAGGGGGCGCAGGGTCAGCCCCAGCATTTT. Protein product: CASSLQGAQGQPQHF.

This clonotype has just a few counts. The rearrangement links TRBV5-1 to TRBJ2-6; D uncertain. Deletions cut 2 bases from V and 1 base from J, with 7 bases between. The CDR3 covers 15 residues. The germline V gene has CDR1 SGHRS and CDR2 YFSETQ. The CDR3 reads CASSFQVSGANVLTF. The CDR3 coding sequence is TGCGCCAGCAGCTTCCAGGTTTCTGGGGCCAACGTCCTGACTTTC. The full variable domain, with the rest looked up from reference TRBV5-1 and TRBJ2-6, is KAGVTQTPRYLIKTRGQQVTLSCSPISGHRSVSWYQQTPGQGLQFLFEYFSETQRNKGNFPGRFSGRQFSNSRSEMNVSTLELGDSALYLCASSFQVSGANVLTFGAGSRLTVL.

In this sample, this clonotype turned up many times. The chain carries TRBV30 and TRBJ2-2; 9 bases fit TRBD2. With 4 bases clipped from V and 6 bases from J, the junction kept 6 bases outside the gene matches. The CDR3 contains 14 residues. Germline assignment: CDR1 GTSNPN and CDR2 SVGIG (reference sequence). CDR3 sequence reads: CAWKGGRASGELFF. The DNA of the CDR3 is TGTGCCTGGAAGGGCGGGAGGGCCTCCGGGGAGCTGTTTTTT.

This clonotype was found many times. The rearrangement links TRBV12-3 or TRBV12-4 to TRBJ2-2; D call uncertain. There are 12 residues in the CDR3. Trimming removed 7 bases from V and 7 bases from J, with 10 bases in between. In DNA form, the CDR3 reads TGTGCCAGCACCCCACCAAGCGGGGAGCTGTTTTTT. Translation gives CASTPPSGELFF.